A selection of T cell receptor beta chains follows, all from one sample in a study of CD8+ T cells in alopecia areata. Assay: immunoSEQ multiplex PCR; the TCRdb copy retains only in-frame clones and omits some. The sample has fewer than 250,000 clones, about two fifths seen once. Sequenced material: CD4+ T cells sorted from blood, taken at approximately week 30, from a patient treated with tofacitinib. Receptors originate from a human donor with alopecia areata. Both conserved end residues are part of each CDR3. D genes are given only for firm matches. Clone sizes are given selectively: once, few, many, or a class where the clone is expanded.

>13|NA|TRBJ1-2|few|TRBV18
CASSPTTNYGYTF
TGTGCCAGCTCACCAACAACTAACTATGGCTACACCTTC
>12|NA|TRBJ1-2|few|TRBV25-1
CASSGGQYGYTF
TGTGCCAGCAGTGGAGGACAGTATGGCTACACCTTC
>14|TRBD1|TRBJ2-2|NA|TRBV29-1
CSVVSGQGFRELFF
TGCAGCGTTGTAAGTGGACAGGGGTTCCGGGAGCTGTTTTTT
>11|NA|TRBJ2-5|NA|TRBV30
CAWSVLETQYF
TGTGCCTGGAGTGTACTGGAGACCCAGTACTTC
>15|TRBD2|TRBJ2-1|NA|TRBV7-2
CASSLVIAGYNEQFF
TGTGCCAGCAGCTTAGTAATAGCGGGTTACAATGAGCAGTTCTTC
>15|NA|TRBJ2-5|few|TRBV9
CASSPREGYQETQYF
TGTGCCAGCAGCCCCCGTGAGGGGTATCAAGAGACCCAGTACTTC
>13|TRBD1|TRBJ1-1|few|TRBV29-1
CSVRTGGNTEAFF
TGCAGCGTGCGGACAGGGGGCAACACTGAAGCTTTCTTT
>14|NA|TRBJ1-1|few|TRBV29-1
CSVMGTTGNTEAFF
TGCAGCGTTATGGGGACGACGGGGAACACTGAAGCTTTCTTT
>15|TRBD1|TRBJ1-2|NA|TRBV19
CASTLSTGGSYGYTF
TGTGCCAGTACCTTATCAACAGGGGGCAGCTATGGCTACACCTTC
>15|NA|TRBJ2-7|NA|TRBV4-1
CASSQPATGTYEQYF
TGCGCCAGCAGCCAACCTGCGACAGGTACCTACGAGCAGTACTTC
>17|TRBD1|TRBJ2-5|NA|TRBV5-1
CASSLAGTGGSQETQYF
TGCGCCAGCAGCTTGGCCGGGACAGGGGGGAGCCAAGAGACCCAGTACTTC
>17|TRBD1|TRBJ2-3|NA|TRBV15
CATSSQGDRGGTDTQYF
TGTGCCACCAGCAGTCAAGGGGACAGGGGAGGGACAGATACGCAGTATTTT
>15|NA|TRBJ2-3|NA|TRBV2
CASSERYQNTDTQYF
TGTGCCAGCAGTGAACGATACCAGAACACAGATACGCAGTATTTT
>15|TRBD1|TRBJ2-3|NA|TRBV30
CAWSVKGTGRDTQYF
TGTGCCTGGAGTGTTAAGGGGACAGGGAGAGATACGCAGTATTTT
>15|NA|TRBJ2-7|NA|TRBV30
CAWSSKIEPSYEQYF
TGTGCCTGGAGCTCAAAGATAGAACCTTCCTACGAGCAGTACTTC
>14|NA|TRBJ1-1|few|TRBV7-9
CASSPPLRNTEAFF
TGTGCCAGCAGCCCCCCCTTGAGGAACACTGAAGCTTTCTTT
>13|NA|TRBJ1-2|NA|TRBV5-6
CASSPPGAYGYTF
TGTGCCAGCAGCCCGCCAGGGGCCTATGGCTACACCTTC
>16|TRBD2|TRBJ2-5|NA|TRBV7-2
CASSPLPWVAGGAQYF
TGTGCCAGCAGCCCCCTGCCGTGGGTAGCGGGAGGGGCCCAGTACTTC
>15|TRBD1|TRBJ1-2|NA|TRBV6-1
CASSKQDRVGYGYTF
TGTGCCAGCAGTAAACAGGACAGGGTTGGCTATGGCTACACCTTC
>12|TRBD1|TRBJ1-1|few|TRBV18
CASSPSGGEAFF
TGTGCCAGCTCACCTTCAGGGGGTGAAGCTTTCTTT
>15|TRBD1|TRBJ2-1|NA|TRBV5-1
CASSAQSDRDNEQFF
TGCGCCAGCAGCGCTCAATCAGACAGGGACAATGAGCAGTTCTTC
>17|NA|TRBJ2-7|NA|TRBV7-2
CASSTRTGQPHSYEQYF
TGTGCCAGCAGCACACGAACCGGACAGCCCCACTCCTACGAGCAGTACTTC
>14|TRBD1|TRBJ1-1|NA|TRBV6-5
CASSYGQGNTEAFF
TGTGCCAGCAGTTACGGACAGGGGAACACTGAAGCTTTCTTT
>16|NA|TRBJ2-7|NA|TRBV4-2
CASGQASADSRYEQYF
TGTGCCAGCGGCCAAGCTAGTGCGGACTCAAGATACGAGCAGTACTTC
>14|NA|TRBJ1-5|NA|TRBV18
CASSPNGSPQPQHF
TGTGCCAGCTCACCTAATGGGTCCCCTCAGCCCCAGCATTTT
>15|NA|TRBJ2-7|NA|TRBV6-5
CASSYYSDRSYEQYF
TGTGCCAGCAGTTACTACAGCGACAGATCCTACGAGCAGTACTTC
>15|TRBD2|TRBJ2-1|many|TRBV6-5
CASRKLAGVYNEQFF
TGTGCCAGCAGAAAACTAGCGGGAGTGTACAATGAGCAGTTCTTC
>15|NA|TRBJ1-2|NA|TRBV6-5
CASSSTGYSNYGYTF
TGTGCCAGCAGTTCAACAGGGTACTCAAACTATGGCTACACCTTC
>15|TRBD2|TRBJ2-3|NA|TRBV10-1
CASSDLAGGSDTQYF
TGCGCCAGCAGTGATCTAGCGGGAGGTTCAGATACGCAGTATTTT
>16|TRBD2|TRBJ2-7|NA|TRBV4-1
CASSQPVAGGPYEQYF
TGCGCCAGCAGCCAGCCCGTAGCGGGAGGGCCCTACGAGCAGTACTTC
>14|NA|TRBJ1-4|NA|TRBV28
CASTSVGTREKLFF
TGTGCCAGCACTTCGGTGGGGACGCGGGAAAAACTGTTTTTT
>17|TRBD2|TRBJ2-1|NA|TRBV2
CASSVSLLAGSYNEQFF
TGTGCCAGCAGTGTTAGTCTTCTAGCGGGCTCCTACAATGAGCAGTTCTTC
>16|NA|TRBJ2-7|NA|TRBV4-1
CASSQERRWGAYEQYF
TGCGCCAGCAGCCAAGAGCGCCGGTGGGGGGCCTACGAGCAGTACTTC
>15|NA|TRBJ1-6|NA|TRBV6-5
CASSYSMQDRAPLHF
TGTGCCAGCAGTTACTCGATGCAGGACCGGGCACCCCTCCACTTT
>13|NA|TRBJ2-7|NA|TRBV10-1
CASSQQGSYEQYF
TGCGCCAGCAGCCAACAGGGATCCTACGAGCAGTACTTC
>15|NA|TRBJ1-1|few|TRBV6-5
CASSYDGVGTTEAFF
TGTGCCAGCAGTTACGACGGAGTAGGTACCACTGAAGCTTTCTTT
>14|NA|TRBJ2-5|NA|TRBV5-1
CASSLYRRQETQYF
TGCGCCAGCAGCTTGTACCGGAGGCAAGAGACCCAGTACTTC
>15|TRBD1|TRBJ2-3|few|TRBV2
CASSERTGGTDTQYF
TGTGCCAGCAGTGAAAGGACAGGGGGCACAGATACGCAGTATTTT
>12|NA|TRBJ1-5|few|TRBV28
CASSIINQPQHF
TGTGCCAGCAGCATAATCAATCAGCCCCAGCATTTT
>12|TRBD1|TRBJ1-2|few|TRBV29-1
CSAIGQGNGYTF
TGCAGCGCGATAGGACAGGGGAATGGCTACACCTTC
>12|NA|TRBJ2-7|NA|TRBV25-1
CASSATPYEQYF
TGTGCCAGCAGTGCGACACCATACGAGCAGTACTTC
>13|NA|TRBJ2-7|NA|TRBV5-1
CASSLGQGGEQYF
TGCGCCAGCAGCTTGGGACAGGGAGGCGAGCAGTACTTC
>19|TRBD2|TRBJ2-3|NA|TRBV7-8
CASSFPTSGRAFSTDTQYF
TGTGCCAGCAGCTTCCCAACTAGCGGGAGGGCCTTTAGCACAGATACGCAGTATTTT
>13|NA|TRBJ1-6|NA|TRBV5-4
CASQDGFNSPLHF
TGTGCCAGCCAGGACGGATTTAATTCACCCCTCCACTTT
>15|NA|TRBJ1-6|NA|TRBV7-9
CASSLDAGGNSPLHF
TGTGCCAGCAGCTTAGACGCAGGTGGAAATTCACCCCTCCACTTT
>15|NA|TRBJ2-7|few|TRBV19
CASSISAASSYEQYF
TGTGCCAGTAGTATCTCAGCTGCCAGCTCCTACGAGCAGTACTTC
>16|TRBD2|TRBJ2-5|NA|TRBV2
CASRAGTSSFQETQYF
TGTGCCAGCAGAGCCGGGACTAGCTCATTCCAAGAGACCCAGTACTTC
>13|TRBD1|TRBJ1-5|NA|TRBV6-5
CASSPTGQEPQHF
TGTGCCAGCAGCCCCACCGGACAGGAGCCCCAGCATTTT
>13|TRBD2|TRBJ2-1|NA|TRBV29-1
CSVASGRALEQFF
TGCAGCGTTGCTAGCGGGAGGGCCCTTGAGCAGTTCTTC
>16|NA|TRBJ2-7|few|TRBV7-3
CASRAGARKGSKGQYF
TGTGCCAGCCGAGCCGGAGCCCGAAAAGGATCAAAGGGGCAGTACTTC
>13|NA|TRBJ2-2|few|TRBV29-1
CSSAIRETGELFF
TGCAGCTCTGCGATCCGGGAGACCGGGGAGCTGTTTTTT
>15|NA|TRBJ1-6|few|TRBV10-3
CAIKGQSSYNSPLHF
TGTGCCATCAAGGGACAAAGCTCCTATAATTCACCCCTCCACTTT
>15|TRBD1|TRBJ1-1|NA|TRBV18
CASSRGGQGRTEAFF
TGTGCCAGCTCACGGGGGGGACAGGGAAGGACTGAAGCTTTCTTT
>15|NA|TRBJ2-3|NA|TRBV5-4
CASRSQRSLTDTQYF
TGTGCCAGCAGAAGTCAGCGCAGCCTCACAGATACGCAGTATTTT
>16|NA|TRBJ2-4|few|TRBV27
CASSLEGWGAKNIQYF
TGTGCCAGCAGTTTGGAGGGCTGGGGAGCCAAAAACATTCAGTACTTC
>15|NA|TRBJ2-5|NA|TRBV5-1
CASSWDLQGGETQYF
TGCGCCAGCAGCTGGGACCTACAGGGAGGAGAGACCCAGTACTTC
>15|TRBD1|TRBJ2-1|NA|TRBV7-3
CASSSGQGGYNEQFF
TGTGCCAGCAGTTCGGGACAGGGGGGTTACAATGAGCAGTTCTTC